One sample yielded the 25 T cell receptor beta chains listed below, sequenced in a study of blood T cell repertoires in COVID-19 (dated by TCRdb to 2018 to 2020). The library was generated by the immunoSEQ multiplex PCR assay. Drawn from immuneACCESS, this table holds only the in-frame rearrangements with V and J called that TCRdb kept. Clones are partly lost; checked studies trace under half to an unresolved V gene and leave the rest unexplained. The sample table contains about 32,000 clones; only one count was recorded for 88% of them. The ten largest account for around 5.2% of the sample. Sequenced input: peripheral blood. The receptors were gathered from a woman aged 70 to 79 with active COVID-19.

J is TRBJ1-1 and V is TRBV7-6; tentative D call: TRBD1 (5 bases). This CDR3 comprises 15 residues. Germline V gene lookup returns CDR1 SGHVS and CDR2 FNYEAQ. Trimming took off 1 base at V and 5 bases at J, with 14 bases between the two ends. The DNA for the CDR3 is TGTGCCAGCAGCTTAGTCCAGGGTCATCTAACTGAAGCTTTCTTT. Amino acid sequence: CASSLVQGHLTEAFF.

This clone was observed once. The rearrangement uses TRBV2 and TRBJ2-3, with 8 bases matching TRBD2. This CDR3 comprises 16 residues. Germline CDR1 SNHLY, CDR2 FYNNEI. The ends lost 11 bases at V and 3 bases at J; junction bases unmatched: 16. CDR3 nucleotide sequence: TGTGCCGGGGACGCGTTACAGGGACTAGTTACAGATACGCAGTATTTT. Translation: CAGDALQGLVTDTQYF.

The chain uses TRBV5-1 and TRBJ2-1, with 9 positions matching TRBD2. Germline-derived CDR1 and CDR2 are SGHRS and YFSETQ. After removal of 4 bases from V and 7 bases from J, the junction contained 15 bases not matched to a gene. The CDR3 is 17 amino acids. The CDR3 DNA sequence: TGCGCCAGCAGCCCCAGACTGTGGGCGGGGGGGCGGAATGAGCAGTTCTTC. Its protein is CASSPRLWAGGRNEQFF.

The chain links TRBV6-6 to TRBJ2-5, with TRBD1 matching over 8 bases. Germline loops: CDR1 MNHNY, CDR2 SVGAGI (reference sequence). With 7 bases clipped from V and 2 bases from J, the junction kept 9 bases outside the gene matches. The CDR3 spans 15 residues. The CDR3 protein is CASTKGWDRQETQYF. In nucleotides, the CDR3 is TGTGCCAGCACCAAGGGGTGGGACAGGCAAGAGACCCAGTACTTC.

The V gene is TRBV19, the J gene TRBJ1-2, with 8 bases aligning to TRBD1. The CDR3 is 13 residues long. The germline CDR1 and CDR2 sequences are LNHDA and SQIVND (reference sequence). The V and J ends lost 10 bases and 4 bases, in that order; junction bases with no gene match: 8. The DNA of the CDR3 is TGTGCCACCCAGCCCGGGACAGGCTATGGCTACACCTTC. Translating it yields CATQPGTGYGYTF.

V and J are TRBV9 and TRBJ2-1, with 8 bases identical to TRBD2. Looked up from germline, CDR1 is SGDLS and CDR2 is YYNGEE. The junction had 17 bases not matched to a gene; V was cut back by 4 bases and J by 5 bases. There are 18 residues in the CDR3. The CDR3 loop reads CASSTREGGVPRHNEQFF. CDR3 bases: TGTGCCAGCAGCACACGGGAGGGGGGGGTTCCCCGGCACAATGAGCAGTTCTTC. The complete variable domain, with remaining parts taken from reference TRBV9 and TRBJ2-1, reads DSGVTQTPKHLITATGQRVTLRCSPRSGDLSVYWYQQSLDQGLQFLIQYYNGEERAKGNILERFSAQQFPDLHSELNLSSLELGDSALYFCASSTREGGVPRHNEQFFGPGTRLTVL.

The rearrangement links TRBV18 to TRBJ1-2; TRBD1 is a possible D gene (6 bases). The germline V gene has CDR1 KGHSH and CDR2 LQKENI. This CDR3 is built from 13 residues. The germline V and J ends were trimmed by 2 bases and 6 bases, with 10 bases remaining between them. For the CDR3, the DNA is TGTGCCAGCTCACCAGGGGGCAAGGATGGCTACACCTTC. It translates to CASSPGGKDGYTF.

The V and J genes are TRBV10-2 and TRBJ2-3; 9 bases align to TRBD2. This CDR3 is built from 16 residues. With 4 bases clipped from V and 5 bases from J, the junction kept 10 bases outside the gene matches. Germline V lookup: CDR1 WSHSY, CDR2 SAAADI. The CDR3 bases are TGCGCCAGCAGTGGCCGAGGCGGGGGGGCAGGAGATACGCAGTATTTT. Amino acids: CASSGRGGGAGDTQYF.

This chain joins TRBV2 and TRBJ2-5; TRBD1 agrees at 10 bases. CDR3 length: 12 residues. With 9 bases clipped from V and 9 bases from J, the junction kept 7 bases outside the gene matches. Germline V gene lookup returns CDR1 SNHLY and CDR2 FYNNEI. The CDR3 DNA reads as TGTGCCAGAAGAGGGACAGGGGAGGCCCAGTACTTC. It translates to CARRGTGEAQYF.

The rearrangement links TRBV5-1 to TRBJ2-5; unclear D gene. This CDR3 has 13 residues. V lost 7 bases and J 3 bases, leaving 13 bases between the germline ends. The germline CDR1 and CDR2 sequences are SGHRS and YFSETQ. CDR3 nucleotide sequence: TGCGCCAGCGGAGATCACTTAGAAGAGACCCAGTACTTC. Its translation: CASGDHLEETQYF. The full variable domain, its missing parts supplied by reference TRBV5-1 and TRBJ2-5, is KAGVTQTPRYLIKTRGQQVTLSCSPISGHRSVSWYQQTPGQGLQFLFEYFSETQRNKGNFPGRFSGRQFSNSRSEMNVSTLELGDSALYLCASGDHLEETQYFGPGTRLLVL.

This chain connects TRBV7-2 to TRBJ1-1, with 9 bases that match TRBD1. The CDR3 sequence is 16 residues long. Germline assignment: CDR1 SGHTA and CDR2 FQGNSA. With 5 bases clipped from V and 4 bases from J, the junction kept 11 bases outside the gene matches. CDR3 bases: TGTGCCAGCAGCCGGAGACGGGACAGGGTACCCACTGAAGCTTTCTTT. Translated: CASSRRRDRVPTEAFF.

The V call is TRBV7-9, the J call TRBJ2-7, with TRBD2 matching 9 bases. V lost 5 bases, J lost 2 bases, and 7 bases stayed unmatched. The CDR3 spans 15 residues. The germline CDR1 and CDR2 sequences are SEHNR and FQNEAQ (reference sequence). The CDR3 nucleotides are TGTGCCAGCAGCACGGAGACTAGCGGAGCCTACGAGCAGTACTTC. Protein sequence: CASSTETSGAYEQYF.

The chain recombines TRBV4-2 with TRBJ2-1; D might be TRBD1 (5 bases). The germline V and J ends were trimmed by 4 bases and 8 bases, with 24 bases remaining between them. Germline CDR1 and CDR2: LGHNA and YNFKEQ. This CDR3 is 17 amino acids long. The DNA of the CDR3 is TGTGCCAGCAGCCGTTCTGTGCCCAGTCAGGGCCTAGATGAGCAGTTCTTC. Its protein product is CASSRSVPSQGLDEQFF.

This sequence joins TRBV18 and TRBJ1-4; a weak D match, TRBD1 (5 bases). The germline gives CDR1 KGHSH, CDR2 LQKENI. Trimming removed 8 bases from V and 7 bases from J, with 17 bases in between. CDR3 size: 14 residues. As DNA, the CDR3 is TGTGCCAGCGACCTTGAAACAGGTAGTGAAAAACTGTTTTTT. It translates to CASDLETGSEKLFF.

V and J are TRBV6-2 or TRBV6-3 and TRBJ2-3; the match to TRBD1 covers 10 bases. This CDR3 contains 17 residues. V lost 6 bases to trimming and J lost 0 bases; unmatched junction nucleotides: 9. Germline V gene sequence: CDR1 MNHEY, CDR2 SVGEGT. The CDR3, as DNA: TGTGCCAGCAGCTCCGGACAGGGGGTACTAAGCACAGATACGCAGTATTTT. Translating it yields CASSSGQGVLSTDTQYF.

The DNA of the CDR3 is TGTGCCTGGAGTGCGGGGTGGGGTGAAAAACTGTTTTTT. This gives the protein CAWSAGWGEKLFF. The chain is built from TRBV30 and TRBJ1-4; D call uncertain. The ends were cut back, 1 base at V and 7 bases at J, with 10 bases in the middle. CDR1 is GTSNPN, CDR2 SVGIG, per germline (reference sequence). The CDR3 runs 13 residues.

The V call is TRBV7-9, the J call TRBJ2-6, with 9 bases that match TRBD1. The trim removed 2 bases at V and 10 bases at J, leaving 3 bases unmatched. This CDR3 has 14 residues. Germline CDR1 SEHNR, CDR2 FQNEAQ (reference sequence). The CDR3 here is CASSLLGQGNVLTF. For the CDR3, the DNA is TGTGCCAGCAGCTTATTGGGACAGGGAAACGTCCTGACTTTC.

The chain employs TRBV20-1 and TRBJ2-5; 10 nucleotides agree with TRBD2. The CDR3 loop spans 15 amino acids. Germline V gene lookup returns CDR1 DFQATT and CDR2 SNEGSKA (reference sequence). V trimming: 3 bases; J trimming: 3 bases; junction bases outside the gene matches: 7. The CDR3 DNA follows: TGCAGTGCTAGTGGGACTAGCGCCCACAAAGAGACCCAGTACTTC. Residues: CSASGTSAHKETQYF.

The chain uses TRBV5-1 and TRBJ1-2; possibly TRBD1 for D (5 bases). The ends were cut back, 6 bases at V and 4 bases at J, with 25 bases in the middle. The CDR3 covers 17 residues. CDR1 and CDR2 from the germline V gene are SGHRS and YFSETQ. As DNA, the CDR3 is TGCGCCAGCAAGGTGCTGCCGGGACTTCAGGGAACCTATGGCTACACCTTC. Its translation is CASKVLPGLQGTYGYTF.

The V and J genes are TRBV19 and TRBJ1-1, with 9 bases matching TRBD1. Per the germline V gene, CDR1 is LNHDA and CDR2 is SQIVND (reference sequence). The CDR3 covers 14 residues. The V and J ends lost 4 bases and 5 bases, in that order; junction bases with no gene match: 5. As DNA, the CDR3 is TGTGCCAGTAGTACAACAGGGGGCAGGACTGAAGCTTTCTTT. The encoded protein is CASSTTGGRTEAFF. Variable domain in full (rest from reference TRBV19 and TRBJ1-1): DGGITQSPKYLFRKEGQNVTLSCEQNLNHDAMYWYRQDPGQGLRLIYYSQIVNDFQKGDIAEGYSVSREKKESFPLTVTSAQKNPTAFYLCASSTTGGRTEAFFGQGTRLTVV.

The chain joins TRBV9 to TRBJ2-2, with no clear D. This CDR3 comprises 14 residues. The germline gives CDR1 SGDLS, CDR2 YYNGEE. V lost 0 bases, J lost 8 bases, and 11 bases lay in between. CDR3 sequence reads: CASSVVRSEGELFF. The CDR3 DNA sequence: TGTGCCAGCAGCGTAGTTCGGAGCGAGGGGGAGCTGTTTTTT.

The chain recombines TRBV19 with TRBJ2-7, with D hard to call. This CDR3 region has 15 residues. Germline CDR1 and CDR2: LNHDA and SQIVND (reference sequence). Trimming left V 1 base short and J 2 bases short, with 12 bases between. CDR3: CASSIAVGPTYEQYF. The CDR3 DNA is TGTGCCAGTAGTATAGCAGTTGGGCCCACCTACGAGCAGTACTTC.

The chain uses TRBV28 and TRBJ1-6; D is possibly TRBD1 (5 bases). V lost 8 bases, J lost 7 bases, and 18 bases lay in between. This CDR3 comprises 15 residues. In germline, CDR1 is MDHEN, CDR2 SYDVKM. CDR3 nucleotides: TGTGCCAGCCTTACTGTGGGACGGGGGAATTCACCCCTCCACTTT. It encodes CASLTVGRGNSPLHF.

This clone has only a few counts. V is TRBV4-3 and J is TRBJ1-1; possible D gene TRBD1, 5 bases. This CDR3 comprises 16 residues. Germline CDR1 is LGHNA and CDR2 is YSLEER. Trimming pared 1 base from V and 1 base from J, leaving 13 bases between. The CDR3 loop reads CASSQAWGGSNTEAFF. The CDR3 DNA reads as TGCGCCAGCAGCCAAGCCTGGGGGGGTTCGAACACTGAAGCTTTCTTT.

The chain has TRBV6-5 and TRBJ2-5; 11 bases are shared with TRBD2. The CDR3 extends over 14 amino acids. Germline V CDR1 and CDR2: MNHEY, SVGAGI. The trim removed 7 bases at V and 7 bases at J, leaving 8 bases unmatched. The CDR3 sequence is CASMVSGGGGTQYF. CDR3 DNA sequence: TGTGCCAGCATGGTTAGCGGGGGGGGCGGGACCCAGTACTTC.